These 5 T cell receptor beta chains originate from one sample sequenced in a study of blood T cell repertoires in COVID-19. Here immunoSEQ multiplex PCR was the method, and the copy in TCRdb shows in-frame clones only, minus some. The sample consists of more than 250,000 clones, roughly 90% of them appearing once. What was sequenced was PBMCs or T cells enriched from blood (not recorded which). These receptors were obtained from a woman in her late teens or twenties with acute COVID-19.

V usage is TRBV6-5 and J usage is TRBJ2-1, with a possible D match to TRBD1 (6 bases). The germline V gene encodes CDR1 MNHEY and CDR2 SVGAGI. V was pared by 6 bases and J by 7 bases, with 19 bases between. The CDR3 sequence is 15 residues long. The CDR3 loop is CASSPGAGDPNEQFF. CDR3 in DNA: TGTGCCAGCAGCCCCGGGGCAGGGGACCCTAATGAGCAGTTCTTC.

The chain has TRBV20-1 and TRBJ2-5, with D perhaps matching TRBD2 (6 bases). CDR1 DFQATT and CDR2 SNEGSKA come from the germline V gene (reference sequence). CDR3 length: 11 residues. V was clipped by 7 bases and J by 5 bases, with 11 bases between them. CDR3 loop: CSVILAETQYF. The CDR3 DNA reads TGCAGTGTTATCCTAGCGGAGACCCAGTACTTC.

This rearrangement joins TRBV6-5 to TRBJ2-5; D is perhaps TRBD2 (5 bases). Deletions cut 2 bases from V and 2 bases from J, with 9 bases between. The CDR3 runs to 14 residues. The V gene's germline CDR1 is MNHEY and CDR2 SVGAGI. CDR3 sequence reads: CASSYSGNQETQYF. As DNA, the CDR3 is TGTGCCAGCAGTTACAGCGGTAATCAAGAGACCCAGTACTTC.

The V call is TRBV18, the J call TRBJ2-7, with TRBD1 matching over 9 bases. Germline loops: CDR1 KGHSH, CDR2 LQKENI. V shed 3 bases and J 3 bases; nucleotides not matched to a gene: 6. The CDR3 runs to 15 residues. The CDR3 loop is CASSPSRDRDYEQYF. Here the CDR3 DNA reads TGTGCCAGCTCACCTTCTAGGGACAGGGACTACGAGCAGTACTTC. Using reference TRBV18 and TRBJ2-7 for the parts outside the CDR3, the full variable domain is NAGVMQNPRHLVRRRGQEARLRCSPMKGHSHVYWYRQLPEEGLKFMVYLQKENIIDESGMPKERFSAEFPKEGPSILRIQQVVRGDSAAYFCASSPSRDRDYEQYFGPGTRLTVT.

J is TRBJ2-7 and V is TRBV6-2 or TRBV6-3; maybe TRBD1 (6 bases). Trimming took off 6 bases at V and 2 bases at J, with 14 bases between the two ends. CDR1 and CDR2 from the germline V gene are MNHEY and SVGEGT. The CDR3 consists of 14 residues. As DNA, the CDR3 is TGTGCCAGCAGCCCGGACAGCTTCACCTACGAGCAGTACTTC. Translated: CASSPDSFTYEQYF.